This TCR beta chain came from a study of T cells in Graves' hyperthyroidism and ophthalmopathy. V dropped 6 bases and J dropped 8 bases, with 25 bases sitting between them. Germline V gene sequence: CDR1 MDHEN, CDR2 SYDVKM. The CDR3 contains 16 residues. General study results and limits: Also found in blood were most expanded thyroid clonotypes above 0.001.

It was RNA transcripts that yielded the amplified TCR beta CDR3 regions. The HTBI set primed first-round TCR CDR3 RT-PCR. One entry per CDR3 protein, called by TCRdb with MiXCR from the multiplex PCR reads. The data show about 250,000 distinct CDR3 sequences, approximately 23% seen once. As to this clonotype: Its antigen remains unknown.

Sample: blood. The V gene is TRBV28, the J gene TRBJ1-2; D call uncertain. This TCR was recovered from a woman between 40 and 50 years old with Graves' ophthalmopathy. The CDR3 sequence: CASSPRPGAGPIGYTF. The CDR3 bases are TGTGCCAGCAGCCCTAGGCCCGGTGCAGGCCCTATCGGCTACACCTTC.